Each of the 21 T cell receptor beta chains below was sequenced from the same sample in a study of blood T cell repertoires in COVID-19. Data came from immunoSEQ multiplex PCR; TCRdb stores just in-frame clones and leaves some out. The sample lists some 90,000 clones, 75% to 90% occurring once. Sample: peripheral blood. These receptors all stem from a human donor in a cohort sampled during active COVID-19.

This sequence joins TRBV21-1 and TRBJ1-2; TRBD1 reflects the table's D call only, with no check against the DNA. TRBV21-1 is classified as a pseudogene. The length of the CDR3 is 16 residues. CDR3 DNA: TGTGCCAGCAGCTATAGGACAGGGTTTTCCTGCTATGGCTACACCTTC. This codes for CASSYRTGFSCYGYTF.

This clone occurred once. Other DNA sequences in this sample translate to the same CDR3. CDR3 sequence reads: CASSFPDNEQFF. The CDR3 bases are TGTGCCAGCAGTTTCCCCGACAATGAGCAGTTCTTC. The gene calls are TRBV12-3 or TRBV12-4 and TRBJ2-1, with D hard to call. V lost 3 bases to trimming and J lost 5 bases, with 5 bases between them. The CDR3 is made up of 12 amino acids.

This clone was seen only once. The chain carries TRBV18 and TRBJ2-7; D might be TRBD2 (6 bases). The CDR3 has 15 residues. Germline CDR1 reads KGHSH; CDR2 reads LQKENI. V lost 6 bases and J lost 9, with 24 bases in between. CDR3 bases: TGTGCCAGCTCGCCGGGGGACTCAGGCGTCCTGTGGCAGTACTTC. Translating gives CASSPGDSGVLWQYF.

The V gene is TRBV19, the J gene TRBJ2-7; 7 bases align to TRBD2. V dropped 4 bases and J dropped 5; count of bases not matched to a gene: 11. Germline values: CDR1 LNHDA, CDR2 SQIVND (reference sequence). CDR3 size: 15 residues. The CDR3, as DNA: TGTGCCAGTAGTAGCGGGCGGGAGTCTCACCACGAGCAGTACTTC. Translation: CASSSGRESHHEQYF.

The gene calls are TRBV27 and TRBJ2-7; TRBD2 matches 7 bases. The CDR3 covers 15 residues. With V trimmed by 9 bases and J by 2 bases, 13 bases remained unmatched. Germline CDR1 is MNHEY and CDR2 is SMNVEV (reference sequence). CDR3 in DNA: TGTGCCAGTCTTTCGCTGGCTAGCGGTGCCTACGAGCAGTACTTC. It codes for CASLSLASGAYEQYF.

The V call is TRBV7-2, the J call TRBJ2-2; 7 nucleotides agree with TRBD1. Germline values: CDR1 SGHTA, CDR2 FQGNSA. This CDR3 is built from 15 residues. V was pared by 4 bases and J by 2 bases, with 4 bases of the junction left unmatched. In nucleotides, the CDR3 is TGTGCCAGCAGCTCCTACAGGGGTAACACCGGGGAGCTGTTTTTT. Protein: CASSSYRGNTGELFF.

V and J are TRBV27 and TRBJ1-5; the D gene is possibly TRBD1 (6 bases). The CDR3 runs 17 residues. Between the trimmed V and J ends, which lost 0 bases and 3 bases, there was a span of 15 bases. The germline gives CDR1 MNHEY, CDR2 SMNVEV (reference sequence). CDR3 sequence: CASSLSSEGGANQPQHF. The CDR3, as DNA: TGTGCCAGCAGTTTATCGTCTGAAGGGGGGGCCAATCAGCCCCAGCATTTT.

This clone has only a few counts. An end of the junction differs from the germline gene, which may be a read error. This chain joins TRBV5-1 and TRBJ1-2; 12 nucleotides agree with TRBD1. The germline V gene encodes CDR1 SGHRS and CDR2 YFSETQ. The CDR3 covers 14 residues. CDR3 region: CASRLGQGAGGYTF. Written as DNA, the CDR3 is TGCGCCAGCAGATTGGGACAGGGGGCGGGAGGCTACACCTTC.

This clone was counted a single time. This chain links TRBV9 with TRBJ1-1; D ambiguous. Germline-derived CDR1 and CDR2 are SGDLS and YYNGEE. The V and J ends lost 2 bases and 4 bases respectively, with 15 bases between them. The CDR3 is 15 residues long. The CDR3 spells CASSVGELVSTEAFF. CDR3 nucleotides: TGTGCCAGCAGCGTCGGGGAATTAGTGAGCACTGAAGCTTTCTTT.

V usage is TRBV4-1 and J usage is TRBJ1-2, with D maybe TRBD1 (5 bases). This CDR3 region has 15 residues. V shed 0 bases and J shed 2 bases, with 10 bases lying between them. Germline CDR1 is MGHRA and CDR2 is YSYEKL. The CDR3 sequence is CASSQDMDINYGYTF. For the CDR3, the DNA is TGCGCCAGCAGCCAAGATATGGACATCAACTATGGCTACACCTTC.

The gene calls are TRBV11-2 and TRBJ2-7; 7 bases are a match to TRBD2. This CDR3 region has 16 residues. Germline V gives CDR1 SGHAT, CDR2 FQNNGV. J lost 2 bases, V lost 1 base, and 8 bases had no gene match. The CDR3 sequence: CASSLAGGSLPYEQYF. CDR3 DNA: TGTGCCAGCAGCTTAGCGGGGGGTAGCCTACCCTACGAGCAGTACTTC.

This clone appeared once. The rearrangement links TRBV7-9 to TRBJ2-7, with 14 nucleotides matching TRBD2. The length of the CDR3 is 17 residues. V gave up 2 bases and J gave up 3 bases; unmatched junction bases: 6. Germline loops: CDR1 SEHNR, CDR2 FQNEAQ (reference sequence). The CDR3 reads CASSLNYGLAGGYEQYF. As DNA, the CDR3 is TGTGCCAGCAGCTTAAACTACGGACTAGCGGGAGGCTACGAGCAGTACTTC. The full variable domain, in which reference TRBV7-9 and TRBJ2-7 provide the parts outside the CDR3, is DTGVSQNPRHKITKRGQNVTFRCDPISEHNRLYWYRQTLGQGPEFLTYFQNEAQLEKSRLLSDRFSAERPKGSFSTLEIQRTEQGDSAMYLCASSLNYGLAGGYEQYFGPGTRLTVT.

The chain is built from TRBV20-1 and TRBJ1-5, with D uncertain. V lost 3 bases and J lost 5, with 5 bases in between. The germline gives CDR1 DFQATT, CDR2 SNEGSKA (reference sequence). The CDR3 runs 11 residues. CDR3 region: CSASFHQPQHF. DNA of the CDR3: TGCAGTGCTAGCTTCCATCAGCCCCAGCATTTT.

The J gene is TRBJ2-7, the V gene TRBV9; 8 bases match TRBD1. The CDR3 runs 14 residues. V lost 5 bases to trimming and J lost 6 bases; unmatched junction nucleotides: 10. Germline V lookup: CDR1 SGDLS, CDR2 YYNGEE. The CDR3 DNA reads as TGTGCCAGCAGTGCTAGGGCAACAGGGGGCGAGCAGTACTTC. Residues: CASSARATGGEQYF.

A single count supports this clone. This chain joins TRBV9 and TRBJ2-7; possible D gene TRBD1, 6 bases. In germline, CDR1 is SGDLS, CDR2 YYNGEE. V was shortened by 1 base and J by 8 bases, with 16 bases between the two germline ends. This CDR3 has 14 residues. The CDR3 loop reads CASSVLGTRGQQYF. The CDR3 region has the DNA TGTGCCAGCAGCGTACTCGGGACAAGGGGACAGCAGTACTTC.

This clone was seen a handful of times. The chain links TRBV24-1 to TRBJ2-7, with TRBD1 matching over 11 bases. Germline CDR1 is KGHDR and CDR2 is SFDVKD. V lost 9 bases and J lost 6; bases outside the gene matches: 6. The CDR3 covers 13 residues. The DNA for the CDR3 is TGTGCCACCGAGACGGGACAGGGGGGCGAGCAGTACTTC. It encodes CATETGQGGEQYF.

The V call is TRBV24-1, the J call TRBJ2-7, with D maybe TRBD2 (5 bases). The germline V gene has CDR1 KGHDR and CDR2 SFDVKD. V lost 7 bases and J 6 bases, leaving 12 bases between the germline ends. This CDR3 is 12 amino acids long. CDR3 in DNA: TGTGCCACCAGCTTACGGGCGGGCGAGCAGTACTTC. Translated: CATSLRAGEQYF.

This clone was detected a few times. The V and J genes are TRBV12-3 or TRBV12-4 and TRBJ1-5; the D gene is possibly TRBD1 (5 bases). Between the trimmed V and J ends, which lost 5 bases and 7 bases, there was a span of 12 bases. The CDR3 is 13 residues long. The CDR3 nucleotides are TGTGCCAGCAGTACAGGATCGGAGCAGCCCCAGCATTTT. Amino acid sequence: CASSTGSEQPQHF.

The genes are TRBV2 and TRBJ2-7, with 9 nucleotides matching TRBD2. CDR3 length equals 14 residues. Germline V gene lookup returns CDR1 SNHLY and CDR2 FYNNEI. V was clipped by 6 bases and J by 0 bases; unmatched bases: 3. CDR3 amino acids: CASRLSGSSYEQYF. Here the CDR3 DNA reads TGTGCCAGCAGGCTTAGCGGGAGCTCCTACGAGCAGTACTTC.

This clone was observed a few times. V usage is TRBV30 and J usage is TRBJ1-1, with a possible D match to TRBD1 (5 bases). The CDR3 is 13 amino acids. From germline, CDR1 is GTSNPN and CDR2 SVGIG (reference sequence). V was cut by 4 bases and J by 3 bases, with 12 bases left in between. In DNA, the CDR3 is TGTGCCTGGATCAGGGTGAAGGACACTGAAGCTTTCTTT. It is translated as CAWIRVKDTEAFF.

This clone has just a few counts. This chain joins TRBV2 and TRBJ1-5; weak D call: TRBD1 (6 bases). Per the germline V gene, CDR1 is SNHLY and CDR2 is FYNNEI. The CDR3 covers 13 residues. Trimming removed 6 bases from V and 12 bases from J, with 18 bases in between. The CDR3 DNA follows: TGTGCCAGCAGCGACAGGACCCCATTGAACCAGCATTTT. Translating gives CASSDRTPLNQHF.